What follows describes a single TCR beta chain. The antigen is not known. The data derive from a study of CD8 T cells in Susac syndrome. Study-level results: Clonal expansion was not observed in the Susac syndrome CD4+ T cell repertoires.

Random-hexamer reverse transcription was applied to about 0.45 to 1 ug RNA. Amplification of the TCR beta CDR3 was carried out by immunoSEQ multiplex PCR, which spanned a total of 54 Vbeta and 13 Jbeta segments. TCRdb independently ran MiXCR on the immunoSEQ multiplex PCR reads; one entry per CDR3 protein. The table lists 85,000 to 95,000 distinct CDR3 sequences, roughly 94% of them singletons, with roughly 0.31% in the top ten. TCR beta was sequenced from blood CD8+ and CD4+ T cells. It was negative isolation that provided the CD8+ and CD4+ T cells, whereas TEMRA cells were enriched by FACS. J was trimmed by 4 bases and V by 7 bases; bases with no gene match: 7. The CDR3 totals 14 residues. Germline CDR1 and CDR2: SGHDN and FVKESK.

The sequence derives from a human donor with Susac syndrome. The chain has TRBV14 and TRBJ1-1; 9 bases are a match to TRBD1. The sample was CD4+ T cells from PBMCs. The CDR3 loop is CASTPLTGGTEAFF. CDR3 DNA: TGTGCCAGCACCCCTTTGACAGGGGGCACTGAAGCTTTCTTT.